The text below deals with one T cell receptor (beta chain). The antigen is undetermined. The CDR3 sequence is 16 residues long. Germline loops: CDR1 MNHEY, CDR2 SVGAGI. The V end was cut by 2 bases, the J end by 3 bases, with 14 bases between. The sample originates from a study of Ad26.COV2.S vaccination and SARS-CoV-2 variants. As for the study in general: As a participant in COV1001, the donor was in the Ad26.COV2.S trial arm. Intramuscular Ad26.COV2.S at 5x10^10 or 1x10^11 viral particles. Study-wide results and limits: Estimates derived from TCR breadth and depth analyses may have underestimated total T cell responses.

Sequencing was performed with immunoSEQ multiplex PCR; in TCRdb, only in-frame clones are kept and a portion is missing. The sample has roughly 450,000 clones, 80% to 95% seen once. Noted treatment: roughly 19 received Ad26.COV2.S at low or high dose, single or two shots; about five received placebo; per-sample allocation not given. The investigators took samples on day 63 after the first vaccine or placebo injection. The shot given was an Ad26 vector that makes Wuhan-strain SARS-CoV-2 spike. The chain recombines TRBV6-5 with TRBJ2-1; no clear D. Sequencing was performed on peripheral blood, taken in a trial of Ad26.COV2.S vaccine versus placebo. The clonotype comes from a person between 18 and 65 years old who received the Ad26.COV2.S COVID-19 vaccine or a placebo. This CDR3 reads CASSYGSAVGYNEQFF. The DNA for the CDR3 is TGTGCCAGCAGTTACGGTAGTGCGGTCGGCTACAATGAGCAGTTCTTC.